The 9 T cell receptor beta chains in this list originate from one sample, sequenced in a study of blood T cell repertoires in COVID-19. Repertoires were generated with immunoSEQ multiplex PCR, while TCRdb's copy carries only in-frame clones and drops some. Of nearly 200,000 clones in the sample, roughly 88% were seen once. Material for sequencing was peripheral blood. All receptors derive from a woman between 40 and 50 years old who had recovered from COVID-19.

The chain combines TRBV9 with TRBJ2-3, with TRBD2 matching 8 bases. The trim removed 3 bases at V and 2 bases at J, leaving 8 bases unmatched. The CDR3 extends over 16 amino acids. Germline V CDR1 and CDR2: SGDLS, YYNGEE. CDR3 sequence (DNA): TGTGCCAGCAGCGGACTTAGCGGGATTTACACAGATACGCAGTATTTT. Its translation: CASSGLSGIYTDTQYF.

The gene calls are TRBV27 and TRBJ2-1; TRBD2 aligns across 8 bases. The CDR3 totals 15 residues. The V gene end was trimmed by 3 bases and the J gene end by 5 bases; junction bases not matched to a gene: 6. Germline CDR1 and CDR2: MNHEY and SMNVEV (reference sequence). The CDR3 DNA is TGTGCCAGCAGTTTCGGAAGCGGGAGTGACAATGAGCAGTTCTTC. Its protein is CASSFGSGSDNEQFF.

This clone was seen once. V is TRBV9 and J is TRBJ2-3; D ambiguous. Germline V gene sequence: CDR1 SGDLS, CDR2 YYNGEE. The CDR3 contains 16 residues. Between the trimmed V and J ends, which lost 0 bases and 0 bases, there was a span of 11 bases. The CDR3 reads CASSVVRRSSTDTQYF. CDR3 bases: TGTGCCAGCAGCGTAGTGCGCAGGTCTAGCACAGATACGCAGTATTTT.

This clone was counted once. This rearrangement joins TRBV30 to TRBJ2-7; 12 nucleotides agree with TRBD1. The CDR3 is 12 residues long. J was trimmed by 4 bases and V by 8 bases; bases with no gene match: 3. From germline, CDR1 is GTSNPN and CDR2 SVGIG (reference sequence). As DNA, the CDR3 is TGTGCCGGGACAGGGGGCACTTACGAGCAGTACTTC. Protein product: CAGTGGTYEQYF.

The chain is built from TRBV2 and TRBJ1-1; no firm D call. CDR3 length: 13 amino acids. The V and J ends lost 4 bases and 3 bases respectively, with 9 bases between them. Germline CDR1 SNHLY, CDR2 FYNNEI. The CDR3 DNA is TGTGCCAGCAGTGCTGAGGTGCACACTGAAGCTTTCTTT. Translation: CASSAEVHTEAFF.

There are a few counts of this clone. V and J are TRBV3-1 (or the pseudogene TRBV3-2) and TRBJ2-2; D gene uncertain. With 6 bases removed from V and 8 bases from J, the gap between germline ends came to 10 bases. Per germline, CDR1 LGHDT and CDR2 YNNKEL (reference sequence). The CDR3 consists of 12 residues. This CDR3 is CASSLQLGELFF. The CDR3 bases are TGTGCCAGCAGTCTTCAACTGGGGGAGCTGTTTTTT.

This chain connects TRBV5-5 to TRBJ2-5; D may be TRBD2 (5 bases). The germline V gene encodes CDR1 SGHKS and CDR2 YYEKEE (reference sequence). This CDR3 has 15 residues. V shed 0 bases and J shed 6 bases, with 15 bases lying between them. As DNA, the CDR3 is TGTGCCAGCAGCTTGGATGAGGGAAGGAGACAGACCCAGTACTTC. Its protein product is CASSLDEGRRQTQYF.

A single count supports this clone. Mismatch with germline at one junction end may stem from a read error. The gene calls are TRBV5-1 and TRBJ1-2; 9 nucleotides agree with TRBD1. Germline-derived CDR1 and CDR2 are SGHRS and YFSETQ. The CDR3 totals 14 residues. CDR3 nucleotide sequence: TGCGCCAGCAGCGCGGACAGGGGCTTCGGTGGCTACAAATTC. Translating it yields CASSADRGFGGYKF.

The CDR3 here is CASSLGRGQGVTEAFF. CDR3 bases: TGTGCCAGCAGCTTAGGGCGGGGACAGGGGGTCACTGAAGCTTTCTTT. The chain is built from TRBV7-6 and TRBJ1-1, with 11 nucleotides matching TRBD1. This CDR3 contains 16 residues. Germline assignment: CDR1 SGHVS and CDR2 FNYEAQ. Trimming took 1 base from V and 4 from J; bases not matched to a gene: 5.